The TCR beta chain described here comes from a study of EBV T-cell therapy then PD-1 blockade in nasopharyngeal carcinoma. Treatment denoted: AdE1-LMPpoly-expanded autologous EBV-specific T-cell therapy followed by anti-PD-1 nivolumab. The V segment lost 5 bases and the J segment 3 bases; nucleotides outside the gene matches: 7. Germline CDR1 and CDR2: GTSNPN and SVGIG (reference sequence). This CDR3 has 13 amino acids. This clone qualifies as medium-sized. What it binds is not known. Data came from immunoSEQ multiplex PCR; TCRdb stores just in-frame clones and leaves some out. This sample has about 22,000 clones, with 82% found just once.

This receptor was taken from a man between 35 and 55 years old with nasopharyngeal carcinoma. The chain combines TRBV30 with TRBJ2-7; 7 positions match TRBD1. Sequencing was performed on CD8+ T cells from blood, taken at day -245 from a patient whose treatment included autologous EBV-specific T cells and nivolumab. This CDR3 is CAWVTGDRYEQYF. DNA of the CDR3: TGTGCCTGGGTTACAGGGGATCGCTACGAGCAGTACTTC.